This TCR beta chain was retrieved from a study of blood T cell repertoires in COVID-19. Study background: Some COVID-19 samples were acute and others convalescent; all came from the United States, Italy and Spain. In each case, the material was cDNA or gDNA derived from T cells, B-cell-depleted T cells, or PBMCs.

Per the study methods: Estimated nucleated cell counts came from reference gene primer amplification. Profiled with immunoSEQ multiplex PCR; TCRdb holds only in-frame clones, not every one. D and trimming come from the DNA, and the V and J calls and clone size come from that table. The sample has about 290,000 clones; around four fifths are singletons. Trimming stripped 4 bases from V and 0 bases from J, with 8 bases between. Germline CDR1 reads SGHNT; CDR2 reads YYREEE (reference sequence). The CDR3 is made up of 13 amino acids. The genes are TRBV5-4 and TRBJ2-7; maybe TRBD2 (5 bases). Sequencing was performed on peripheral blood. The source of this sequence is a woman in her fifties or sixties with active or convalescent COVID-19. As DNA, the CDR3 is TGTGCCAGCAGCCGGAGGAGCTCCTACGAGCAGTACTTC. Its translation: CASSRRSSYEQYF.